This TCR beta chain is from a study of blood T cell repertoires in COVID-19. The CDR3 length is 13 residues. The junction had 0 bases not matched to a gene; V was cut back by 2 bases and J by 4 bases. Germline CDR1 and CDR2: SGHTA and FQGNSA. Clones were sequenced by immunoSEQ multiplex PCR, and TCRdb holds only the in-frame ones, with some missing. The sample yields some 190,000 clones, around 83% seen once. This receptor was taken from an elderly woman with acute or convalescent COVID-19. Sequencing was done on a sample of peripheral blood. This chain links TRBV7-2 with TRBJ2-5; 8 bases agree with TRBD2. The CDR3 protein is CASSLLAGETQYF. For the CDR3, the DNA is TGTGCCAGCAGCTTACTAGCGGGAGAGACCCAGTACTTC.